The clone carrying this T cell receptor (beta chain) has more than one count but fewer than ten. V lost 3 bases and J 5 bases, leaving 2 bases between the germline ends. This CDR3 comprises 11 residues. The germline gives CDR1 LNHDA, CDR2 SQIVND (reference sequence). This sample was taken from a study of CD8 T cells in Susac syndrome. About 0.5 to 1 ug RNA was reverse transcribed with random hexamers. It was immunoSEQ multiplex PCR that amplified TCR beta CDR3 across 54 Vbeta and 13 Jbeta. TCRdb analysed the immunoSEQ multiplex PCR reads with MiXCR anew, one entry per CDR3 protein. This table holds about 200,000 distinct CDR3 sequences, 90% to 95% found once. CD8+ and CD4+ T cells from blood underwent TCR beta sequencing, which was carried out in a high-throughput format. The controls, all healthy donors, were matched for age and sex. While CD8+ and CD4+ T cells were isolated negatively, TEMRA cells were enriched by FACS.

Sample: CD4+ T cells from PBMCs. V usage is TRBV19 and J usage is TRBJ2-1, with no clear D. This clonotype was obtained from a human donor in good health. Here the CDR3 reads CASSIHNEQFF. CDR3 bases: TGTGCCAGTAGTATCCACAATGAGCAGTTCTTC.